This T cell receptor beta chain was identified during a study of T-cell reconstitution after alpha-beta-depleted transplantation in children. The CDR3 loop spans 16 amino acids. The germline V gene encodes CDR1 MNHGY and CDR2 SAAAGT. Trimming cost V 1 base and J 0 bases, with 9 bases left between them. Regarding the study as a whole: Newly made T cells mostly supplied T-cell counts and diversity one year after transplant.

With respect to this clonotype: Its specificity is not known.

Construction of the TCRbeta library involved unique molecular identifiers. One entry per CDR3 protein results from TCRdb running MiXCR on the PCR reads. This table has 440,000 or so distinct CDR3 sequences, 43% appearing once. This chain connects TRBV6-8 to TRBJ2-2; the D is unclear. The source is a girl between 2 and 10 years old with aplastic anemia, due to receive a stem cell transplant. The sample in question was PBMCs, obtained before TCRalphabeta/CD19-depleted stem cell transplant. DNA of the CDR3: TGTGCCAGCAGTTACTTGACGGCCGCGAACACCGGGGAGCTGTTTTTT. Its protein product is CASSYLTAANTGELFF.